The 8 T cell receptor beta chains below come from one sample, sequenced in a study of shared clonotypes between healthy human individuals. The data were produced by immunoSEQ multiplex PCR, yet TCRdb's version contains in-frame clones alone and is incomplete. The sample holds over a million clones; about 96% are singletons and the top ten take about 1.2%. The sequenced sample was naive CD4+ T cells sorted from blood. Subset given: CD45RA+ positively selected. The source of these receptors is a young man in good health.

J is TRBJ1-5 and V is TRBV6-1; 7 bases fit TRBD1. Trimming at V came to 5 bases and at J to 4 bases, leaving 5 bases not matched to a gene. The CDR3 contains 14 residues. The V gene's germline CDR1 is MNHNS and CDR2 SASEGT. The CDR3 DNA reads TGTGCCAGCAGTCATACAGGGGCAAATCAGCCCCAGCATTTT. Its translation is CASSHTGANQPQHF.

The chain carries TRBV6-6 and TRBJ1-2; the D gene is possibly TRBD1 (6 bases). The germline CDR1 and CDR2 sequences are MNHNY and SVGAGI (reference sequence). Trimming stripped 7 bases from V and 6 bases from J, with 12 bases between. The CDR3 extends over 12 amino acids. In DNA, the CDR3 is TGTGCCAGCAACGGGGGGCCTGATGGCTACACCTTC. It specifies CASNGGPDGYTF.

V and J are TRBV5-1 and TRBJ2-3; perhaps TRBD1 as D (6 bases). Trimming took 2 bases from V and 6 from J, leaving 13 bases between them. In germline, CDR1 is SGHRS, CDR2 YFSETQ. CDR3 size: 14 residues. In DNA form, the CDR3 reads TGCGCCAGCAGCTTCCCAGGGGTTCTCGATACGCAGTATTTT. It codes for CASSFPGVLDTQYF.

The chain links TRBV29-1 to TRBJ2-7; 10 bases line up with TRBD2. The V gene end was trimmed by 6 bases and the J gene end by 0 bases; junction bases not matched to a gene: 5. Germline lookup yields CDR1 SQVTM and CDR2 ANQGSEA. This CDR3 region has 14 residues. CDR3 amino acids: CSVRSGRASYEQYF. CDR3 in DNA: TGCAGCGTCAGGAGCGGGAGGGCCTCCTACGAGCAGTACTTC.

The chain combines TRBV19 with TRBJ2-5; 14 nucleotides align to TRBD2. The V gene's germline CDR1 is LNHDA and CDR2 SQIVND (reference sequence). The CDR3 totals 18 residues. V shed 5 bases and J 4 bases; nucleotides not matched to a gene: 12. The CDR3 bases are TGTGCCAGTAGTTCCCCCCCCGGGACTAGCGGGAGAAGAGAGACCCAGTACTTC. Amino acids: CASSSPPGTSGRRETQYF. The complete variable domain, with remaining parts taken from reference TRBV19 and TRBJ2-5, reads DGGITQSPKYLFRKEGQNVTLSCEQNLNHDAMYWYRQDPGQGLRLIYYSQIVNDFQKGDIAEGYSVSREKKESFPLTVTSAQKNPTAFYLCASSSPPGTSGRRETQYFGPGTRLLVL.

The V call is TRBV29-1, the J call TRBJ2-5, with a possible D match to TRBD2 (5 bases). Trimming removed 2 bases from V and 7 bases from J, with 14 bases in between. The V gene's germline CDR1 is SQVTM and CDR2 ANQGSEA. This CDR3 comprises 13 residues. CDR3 sequence: CSVEFTSGMTQYF. In DNA, the CDR3 is TGCAGCGTTGAATTCACTAGTGGGATGACCCAGTACTTC.

The V gene is TRBV12-5, the J gene TRBJ2-1; the D is unclear. V lost 4 bases to trimming and J lost 4 bases, with 17 bases between them. CDR3 size: 16 residues. Germline-derived CDR1 and CDR2 are LGHNT and FRNRAP. CDR3 nucleotides: TGTGCTAGTGGTTCGACCCCACGCCTTGGATACAATGAGCAGTTCTTC. Its translation: CASGSTPRLGYNEQFF. The whole variable domain, filled in from reference TRBV12-5 and TRBJ2-1, reads DARVTQTPRHKVTEMGQEVTMRCQPILGHNTVFWYRQTMMQGLELLAYFRNRAPLDDSGMPKDRFSAEMPDATLATLKIQPSEPRDSAVYFCASGSTPRLGYNEQFFGPGTRLTVL.

The CDR3 loop reads CASRDDTDTQYF. The CDR3 nucleotides are TGTGCCAGCAGAGACGACACAGATACGCAGTATTTT. The chain joins TRBV2 to TRBJ2-3; D is unclear. The CDR3 totals 12 residues. Germline V gives CDR1 SNHLY, CDR2 FYNNEI. With 6 bases removed from V and 2 bases from J, the gap between germline ends came to 6 bases.